This TCR beta chain appears in the sequencing data of a study of human T cells and chemical hapten exposure. TCRdb passed the RACE reads through MiXCR, listing each CDR3 protein once. This sample carries approximately 260,000 distinct CDR3 sequences, around 9.3% of them seen once, and the ten largest clones take over 2%. Trimming cost V 4 bases and J 4 bases; bases outside gene matches: 11. The CDR3 loop spans 16 amino acids. Germline V gene lookup returns CDR1 SGHNT and CDR2 YYREEE (reference sequence). The time point: pre-sensitization, week 0. Specified treatment: therapeutic diphenylcyclopropenone sensitization with weekly scalp DPC.

The chain uses TRBV5-4 and TRBJ2-1, with 7 bases fitting TRBD2. The clonotype was recovered from a woman in her forties with alopecia areata. Some clones in this sample may be carry-over from other donors' samples. The sample consisted of whole blood, taken in connection with sensitization to the hapten diphenylcyclopropenone (DPC). CDR3 amino acids: CASSPPGGRRYNEQFF. The CDR3 DNA reads TGTGCCAGCAGCCCCCCTGGCGGGAGAAGGTACAATGAGCAGTTCTTC.